A single TCR beta chain is shown here with its context. These data belong to a study of cytomegalovirus exposure and HLA in healthy donors. Primers included in the PCR were 60 Vbeta and 13 Jbeta primers. Original processing methods: Later reanalysis found 75 million to 100 million unique TCR beta chains, around 10 million of them shared. Assay used: immunoSEQ multiplex PCR; TCRdb lists only in-frame clones, some missing. Clone size and V and J calls were adopted from that table, with D and trimming inferred from the DNA. This table holds about 150,000 clones, roughly 85% found once. Germline CDR1 GTSNPN, CDR2 SVGIG (reference sequence). The CDR3 consists of 16 residues. Trimming pared 1 base from V and 0 bases from J, leaving 12 bases between.

The sequence was collected from a man between 40 and 49 years old in good health and CMV-seronegative. Sequenced material: PBMCs. V and J are TRBV30 and TRBJ2-2, with D possibly TRBD2 on 6 matching bases. This CDR3 is CAWSGGGDANTGELFF. The CDR3 DNA sequence: TGTGCCTGGAGTGGTGGCGGGGATGCGAACACCGGGGAGCTGTTTTTT.